The TCR beta chain described here comes from a study of T-cell reconstitution after alpha-beta-depleted transplantation in children. General study findings and limits: T-cell numbers and diversity one year post-transplant derived largely from freshly generated T cells. Alpha-beta T cells present about two months after transplant were reported to originate from several hundred expanded graft clones.

This clonotype has just a few counts. The antigen is undetermined. The TCRbeta library was prepared with unique molecular identifiers. TCRdb analysed the PCR reads with MiXCR anew, one entry per CDR3 protein. The table has more than 200,000 distinct CDR3 sequences, roughly 9.1% seen once. The CDR3 extends over 18 amino acids. Germline lookup yields CDR1 MDHEN and CDR2 SYDVKM. J was trimmed by 0 bases and V by 4 bases; bases with no gene match: 10. The sequence was collected from a male patient aged 2-9 years who had a stem cell transplant for acute myeloid leukemia, so the T cells may come from the graft donor. The rearrangement links TRBV28 to TRBJ2-1, with TRBD2 identical over 9 bases. The sequencing used PBMCs, mostly from graft donor cells, collected 360 days after TCRalphabeta/CD19-depleted stem cell transplant. The CDR3 loop is CASSSPAGGWGSYNEQFF. The CDR3 DNA reads TGTGCCAGCAGTTCTCCAGCGGGAGGATGGGGCTCCTACAATGAGCAGTTCTTC.